A single sample is the source of the 21 T cell receptor beta chains below, sequenced in a study of molecular identifiers for immune sequencing clone quantification. MiXCR was run by TCRdb on the PCR reads, yielding one entry per CDR3 protein. This sample yields about 330,000 distinct CDR3 sequences, of which under 25% are seen a single time; about 0.71% belongs to the top ten. Sequenced input: naive CD8+ T cells from blood, with Jurkat cell RNA spiked in. Subset indicated: FACS-sorted CD8+CD4-CCR7+CD45RA+ naive T cells. These receptors originate from a human donor in good health. Some libraries in this study had Jurkat cell RNA spiked in.

This clonotype occurred a few times. This chain links TRBV7-9 with TRBJ2-7; 9 positions agree with TRBD2. CDR3 length: 17 amino acids. Trimming took 6 bases from V and 5 from J; bases not matched to a gene: 17. Per germline, CDR1 SEHNR and CDR2 FQNEAQ (reference sequence). The CDR3 sequence: CASSHSPSGAPYDEQYF. CDR3 bases: TGTGCCAGCAGTCACTCGCCTAGCGGGGCCCCATACGACGAGCAGTACTTC.

With respect to this clonotype: The CDR3 does not close with the conserved phenylalanine or tryptophan, likely indicating a read error. J is TRBJ2-5 and V is TRBV7-6; D is unclear. The CDR3 totals 11 residues. Trimming shortened V by 5 bases and J by 4 bases, and 5 bases separated the two germline ends. Germline lookup yields CDR1 SGHVS and CDR2 FNYEAQ. The DNA for the CDR3 is TGTGCCAGCAGCCAGGCAGAGACCCAGTACCTC. The encoded protein is CASSQAETQYL.

This chain links TRBV3-1 with TRBJ2-3; D is uncertain. With 1 base removed from V and 5 bases from J, the gap between germline ends came to 16 bases. Germline CDR1 reads LGHDT; CDR2 reads YNNKEL (reference sequence). The CDR3 consists of 16 residues. This CDR3 is CASSQVSVSFVDTQYF. For the CDR3, the DNA is TGTGCCAGCAGCCAAGTTAGTGTAAGTTTTGTAGATACGCAGTATTTT.

The chain combines TRBV9 with TRBJ1-3, with unresolved D. The CDR3 covers 14 residues. Per the germline V gene, CDR1 is SGDLS and CDR2 is YYNGEE. Trimming stripped 3 bases from V and 0 bases from J, with 7 bases between. CDR3 nucleotides: TGTGCCAGCAGCGGACAAGACTCTGGAAACACCATATATTTT. This translates into CASSGQDSGNTIYF. Complete variable domain (other parts from reference TRBV9 and TRBJ1-3): DSGVTQTPKHLITATGQRVTLRCSPRSGDLSVYWYQQSLDQGLQFLIQYYNGEERAKGNILERFSAQQFPDLHSELNLSSLELGDSALYFCASSGQDSGNTIYFGEGSWLTVV.

On this clonotype itself: A read error may explain this, as a much larger clone is one base away. V gene TRBV28 combines with J gene TRBJ2-7; no reliable D call. This CDR3 is 14 amino acids long. Germline CDR1 is MDHEN and CDR2 is SYDVKM. This CDR3 reads CASSLVGNSYAQYF. CDR3 DNA sequence: TGTGCCAGCAGTTTAGTAGGGAACTCCTACGCGCAGTACTTC.

The sample holds a few counts of this clonotype. This chain uses TRBV3-1 with TRBJ2-7; a possible D gene is TRBD1 (6 bases). Germline V gene sequence: CDR1 LGHDT, CDR2 YNNKEL (reference sequence). V was trimmed by 2 bases and J by 5 bases, leaving 10 bases between them. The CDR3 length is 13 residues. The CDR3 here is CASSQPEGDEQYF. The CDR3 region has the DNA TGTGCCAGCAGCCAACCTGAGGGGGACGAGCAGTACTTC.

Ten or more counts support this clonotype. J is TRBJ2-1 and V is TRBV7-9; TRBD2 matches at 11 bases. The ends lost 1 base at V and 5 bases at J; junction bases unmatched: 1. Germline V gene lookup returns CDR1 SEHNR and CDR2 FQNEAQ (reference sequence). This CDR3 spans 15 amino acids. DNA of the CDR3: TGTGCCAGCAGCTTAGTGGGACTAGCGGACAATGAGCAGTTCTTC. Its translation is CASSLVGLADNEQFF.

The V call is TRBV9, the J call TRBJ2-7, with D hard to call. The length of the CDR3 is 11 residues. Germline V gene lookup returns CDR1 SGDLS and CDR2 YYNGEE. The V end lost 2 bases, the J end lost 7 bases, and 7 bases lay between the germline ends. The chain's CDR3 is CASSVGEEQYF. CDR3 DNA sequence: TGTGCCAGCAGCGTTGGGGAAGAGCAGTACTTC.

Many counts were recorded for this clonotype. The chain employs TRBV29-1 and TRBJ2-3, with D unresolved. V lost 3 bases and J lost 4, with 8 bases in between. Germline loops: CDR1 SQVTM, CDR2 ANQGSEA. The CDR3 has 12 amino acids. CDR3 coding DNA: TGCAGCGTTGATGAGGTGGCAGATACGCAGTATTTT. It encodes CSVDEVADTQYF.

To note about this clonotype: Possible read error: a much larger clone is one base away. The chain carries TRBV4-1 and TRBJ1-2, with D perhaps matching TRBD1 (5 bases). The CDR3 extends over 16 amino acids. CDR1 and CDR2 (germline): MGHRA, YSYEKL. CDR3 nucleotide sequence: TGCGCCGGCAGCCAAGTAGGGGTAACAGGTTACTATGGCTACACCTTC. This translates into CAGSQVGVTGYYGYTF.

Only a few counts were recorded for this clonotype. The V gene is TRBV28, the J gene TRBJ2-7, with TRBD2 matching over 9 bases. The trim removed 6 bases at V and 3 bases at J, leaving 6 bases unmatched. This CDR3 comprises 14 residues. Germline assignment: CDR1 MDHEN and CDR2 SYDVKM. CDR3 nucleotide sequence: TGTGCCAGCAGCGGGTCAGCGGGGGGCTACGAGCAGTACTTC. Translation gives CASSGSAGGYEQYF.

This clonotype was seen a handful of times. The chain uses TRBV6-2 or TRBV6-3 and TRBJ2-1, with 7 bases that match TRBD2. The CDR3 runs 12 residues. Germline V gives CDR1 MNHEY, CDR2 SVGEGT. The V gene end was trimmed by 6 bases and the J gene end by 10 bases; junction bases not matched to a gene: 6. The CDR3, as DNA: TGTGCCAGCAGGCTAGCGCGGGGGGAGCAGTTCTTC. It translates to CASRLARGEQFF.

A word on this clonotype: Given a much more abundant clone one base away, this may be a read error. The conserved phenylalanine or tryptophan normally closing the CDR3 is absent here, so this likely arose from a read error. The J gene is TRBJ1-2, the V gene TRBV9; no clear D gene. V lost 3 bases and J 4 bases, leaving 13 bases between the germline ends. In germline, CDR1 is SGDLS, CDR2 YYNGEE. The CDR3 has 14 amino acids. CDR3 sequence: CASSEDNPVYGYTV. DNA of the CDR3: TGTGCCAGCAGCGAAGACAACCCCGTCTATGGCTACACCGTC.

This clonotype came up once. The conserved phenylalanine or tryptophan normally closing the CDR3 is absent here, so this likely arose from a read error. The J gene is TRBJ2-3, the V gene TRBV9; 8 bases map to TRBD2. V shed 4 bases, J shed 2 bases, and the junction held 9 bases outside the gene matches. Looked up from germline, CDR1 is SGDLS and CDR2 is YYNGEE. This CDR3 spans 16 amino acids. CDR3 DNA: TGTGCCAGCAGCCCGGGGGGGCGTACACCCACAGATACGCAGTATCTT. This sequence encodes CASSPGGRTPTDTQYL.

This clonotype was counted ten times or more. The genes are TRBV30 and TRBJ1-5; TRBD1 is a possible D gene (5 bases). The CDR3 runs to 13 residues. Per the germline V gene, CDR1 is GTSNPN and CDR2 is SVGIG (reference sequence). The ends were cut back, 4 bases at V and 0 bases at J, with 7 bases in the middle. The DNA of the CDR3 is TGTGCCTGGACTGACAGTAGCAATCAGCCCCAGCATTTT. Translating it yields CAWTDSSNQPQHF.

To note about this clonotype: Since a much larger clone is just one base distant, this may be a read error. V gene TRBV6-1 combines with J gene TRBJ2-2; no reliable D call. CDR1 MNHNS and CDR2 SASEGT come from the germline V gene. This CDR3 contains 15 residues. Trimming pared 2 bases from V and 6 bases from J, leaving 13 bases between. CDR3 in amino acids: CASSEFGPQPGELFF. The CDR3 DNA sequence: TGTGCCAGCAGTGAATTTGGGCCGCAGCCCGGGGAGCTGTTTTTT.

This clonotype has a handful of counts. The chain employs TRBV30 and TRBJ1-1; TRBD1 is a possible D gene (5 bases). Trimming took off 4 bases at V and 4 bases at J, with 16 bases between the two ends. The CDR3 consists of 14 residues. Germline V gives CDR1 GTSNPN, CDR2 SVGIG (reference sequence). The CDR3 sequence: CAWMGESAGTEAFF. CDR3 bases: TGTGCCTGGATGGGGGAATCGGCAGGCACTGAAGCTTTCTTT.

Details on this clonotype: This sequence may be a read error, since a much larger clone differs from it by one base. This chain links TRBV6-5 with TRBJ1-1; perhaps TRBD1 as D (5 bases). The germline CDR1 and CDR2 sequences are MNHEY and SVGAGI. This CDR3 region has 17 residues. The CDR3 here is CASRYLGREVGPAEAFF. CDR3 in DNA: TGTGCCAGCAGGTACTTGGGCAGGGAAGTGGGTCCCGCTGAAGCTTTCTTT.

The chain couples TRBV3-1 to TRBJ2-3; D not resolved. The germline V gene has CDR1 LGHDT and CDR2 YNNKEL (reference sequence). CDR3 length: 15 residues. Trimming removed 3 bases at V and 0 bases at J, with 10 bases between. The CDR3 spells CASSQDNPSTDTQYF. The CDR3 DNA follows: TGTGCCAGCAGCCAGGATAACCCTAGCACAGATACGCAGTATTTT.

The V call is TRBV11-2, the J call TRBJ2-3, with 13 bases lining up with TRBD2. J was trimmed by 0 bases and V by 3 bases; bases with no gene match: 6. This CDR3 contains 18 residues. The germline V gene encodes CDR1 SGHAT and CDR2 FQNNGV. The CDR3 spells CASSLGRTSGGSTDTQYF. CDR3 sequence (DNA): TGTGCCAGCAGCTTGGGAAGGACTAGCGGGGGTAGCACAGATACGCAGTATTTT.

The chain recombines TRBV4-3 with TRBJ2-2; 11 nucleotides agree with TRBD2. The CDR3 is 19 residues long. V shed 0 bases, J shed 4 bases, and the junction held 10 bases outside the gene matches. CDR1 is LGHNA and CDR2 is YSLEER in the germline V gene. CDR3 region: CASSQDPPLAGGPTGELFF. CDR3 sequence (DNA): TGCGCCAGCAGCCAAGATCCCCCTCTAGCGGGGGGCCCCACCGGGGAGCTGTTTTTT.